This T cell receptor (beta chain) stems from a study of blood T cell repertoires in COVID-19. About the study: Samples came from the United States, Italy and Spain, spanning acute and convalescent COVID-19. PBMCs, B-cell-depleted T cells, or T cells provided the cDNA or gDNA that made up the material.

In the original processing: Estimation of nucleated cell counts relied on the amplification of reference gene primers. The assay was immunoSEQ multiplex PCR, and TCRdb's table has in-frame clones only and misses some. The V and J calls and clone size come from that table; D and trimming were worked out from the DNA. This table holds around 100,000 clones, 84% found once. CDR3 length: 13 residues. Trimming at V came to 4 bases and at J to 2 bases, leaving 1 base not matched to a gene. CDR1 SNHLY and CDR2 FYNNEI come from the germline V gene. Specimen: peripheral blood. This chain connects TRBV2 to TRBJ2-7, with 8 bases fitting TRBD1. This sequence was found in a human donor in a cohort sampled during active COVID-19. As DNA, the CDR3 is TGTGCCAGCAGTGGGGACAGGACCTACGAGCAGTACTTC. It codes for CASSGDRTYEQYF.